The source of this T cell receptor (beta chain) is a study of blood T cell repertoires in COVID-19. Germline-derived CDR1 and CDR2 are MNHEY and SVGEGT. The CDR3 consists of 16 residues. Trimming cost V 1 base and J 1 base; bases outside gene matches: 3. Study members were between about 18 and 89 years old and lived in roughly 24 US regions. Profiling relied on immunoSEQ multiplex PCR, and the TCRdb table lists in-frame clones only, not all of them. The sample yields about 200,000 clones, around 92% seen once. This chain joins TRBV6-2 or TRBV6-3 and TRBJ2-4, with 8 bases lining up with TRBD2. The sequenced sample consisted of PBMCs or T cells enriched from blood (not recorded which). This sequence originates from a woman aged 18-30 years who had recovered from COVID-19. The CDR3 region is CASSYLASGAKNIQYF. For the CDR3, the DNA is TGTGCCAGCAGTTACTTGGCTAGCGGGGCCAAAAACATTCAGTACTTC.